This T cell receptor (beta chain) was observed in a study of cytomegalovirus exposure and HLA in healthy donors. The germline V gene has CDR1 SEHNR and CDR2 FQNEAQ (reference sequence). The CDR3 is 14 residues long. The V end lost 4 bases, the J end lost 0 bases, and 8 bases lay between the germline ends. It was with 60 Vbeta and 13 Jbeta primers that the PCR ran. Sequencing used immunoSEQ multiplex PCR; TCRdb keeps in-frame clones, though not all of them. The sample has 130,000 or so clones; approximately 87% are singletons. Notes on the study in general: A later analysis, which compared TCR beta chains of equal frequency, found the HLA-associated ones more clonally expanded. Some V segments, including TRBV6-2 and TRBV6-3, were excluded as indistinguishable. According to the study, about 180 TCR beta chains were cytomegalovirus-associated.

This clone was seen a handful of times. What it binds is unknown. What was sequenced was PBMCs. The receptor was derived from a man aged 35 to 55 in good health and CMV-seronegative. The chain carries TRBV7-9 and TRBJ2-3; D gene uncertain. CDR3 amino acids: CASSSPFSTDTQYF. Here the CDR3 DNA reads TGTGCCAGCAGCTCCCCCTTTAGCACAGATACGCAGTATTTT. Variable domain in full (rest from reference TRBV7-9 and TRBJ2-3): DTGVSQNPRHKITKRGQNVTFRCDPISEHNRLYWYRQTLGQGPEFLTYFQNEAQLEKSRLLSDRFSAERPKGSFSTLEIQRTEQGDSAMYLCASSSPFSTDTQYFGPGTRLTVL.